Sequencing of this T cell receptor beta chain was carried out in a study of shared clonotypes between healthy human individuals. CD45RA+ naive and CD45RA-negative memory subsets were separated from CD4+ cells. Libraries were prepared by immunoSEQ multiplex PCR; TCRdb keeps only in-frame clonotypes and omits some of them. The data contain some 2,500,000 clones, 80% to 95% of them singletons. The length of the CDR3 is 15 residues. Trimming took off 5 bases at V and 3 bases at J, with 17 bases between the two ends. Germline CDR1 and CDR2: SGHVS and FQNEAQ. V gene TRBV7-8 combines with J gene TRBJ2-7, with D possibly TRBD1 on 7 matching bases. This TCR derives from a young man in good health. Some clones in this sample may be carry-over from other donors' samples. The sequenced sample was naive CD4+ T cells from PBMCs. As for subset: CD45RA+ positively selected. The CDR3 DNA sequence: TGTGCCAGCAGCCGCACAGGGGACTTGCTCTACGAGCAGTACTTC. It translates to CASSRTGDLLYEQYF.